The 7 T cell receptor beta chains below come from one sample, sequenced in a study of early T cells in non-severe SARS-CoV-2 infection. TCRdb itself ran the 5' RACE reads through MiXCR, one entry per CDR3 protein. The table lists tens of thousands of distinct CDR3 sequences, about 10% of them singletons, with about 11% in the top ten. The material was whole blood, obtained at baseline. These TCRs come from an adult who was a healthcare worker with PCR-confirmed SARS-CoV-2 infection or an uninfected control (not recorded which).

The chain has TRBV12-3 or TRBV12-4 and TRBJ1-1; the D is unclear. V lost 5 bases and J 1 base, leaving 8 bases between the germline ends. The CDR3 loop spans 13 amino acids. Here the CDR3 reads CASSPRKNTEAFF. CDR3 coding DNA: TGTGCCAGCAGTCCAAGAAAGAACACTGAAGCTTTCTTT.

This CDR3 is CASSEDRGFGNTAKNIQYF. The CDR3 DNA reads TGTGCCAGTAGTGAGGACAGGGGGTTCGGGAATACGGCCAAAAACATTCAGTACTTC. The V call is TRBV19, the J call TRBJ2-4; 10 bases align to TRBD1. The CDR3 is made up of 19 amino acids. Looked up from germline, CDR1 is LNHDA and CDR2 is SQIVND (reference sequence). V was clipped by 5 bases and J by 1 base; unmatched bases: 14.

As regards this clonotype: A read error is possible here, since a much larger clone lies one base away. The V gene is TRBV3-1, the J gene TRBJ1-2; D is ambiguous. The germline gives CDR1 LGHDT, CDR2 YNNKEL (reference sequence). The CDR3 totals 13 residues. V was trimmed by 2 bases and J by 2 bases, leaving 6 bases between them. The CDR3 region is CASSQLGNYGYTF. The CDR3, as DNA: TGTGCCAGCAGCCAACTGGGGAACTATGGCTACACCTTC.

This clonotype was seen many times. This chain links TRBV7-9 with TRBJ1-3; TRBD1 matches 7 bases. This CDR3 spans 16 amino acids. Germline CDR1 SEHNR, CDR2 FQNEAQ (reference sequence). The J segment lost 0 bases and the V segment lost 5 bases, leaving 7 bases of the junction unmatched. This chain's CDR3 is CASSPADRISGNTIYF. CDR3 in DNA: TGTGCCAGCAGCCCCGCGGACAGGATCTCTGGAAACACCATATATTTT.

This clonotype was seen a few times. The rearrangement joins TRBV19 to TRBJ1-5; D is unresolved. Trimming shortened V by 6 bases and J by 2 bases, and 17 bases separated the two germline ends. The CDR3 consists of 16 residues. Germline V CDR1 and CDR2: LNHDA, SQIVND (reference sequence). The DNA for the CDR3 is TGTGCCAGTAGCCCTTGGGAGGGCTTGGGCAATCAGCCCCAGCATTTT. This codes for CASSPWEGLGNQPQHF.

This clonotype came up a few times. The chain combines TRBV3-1 with TRBJ2-2, with D tentatively TRBD1 (6 bases). This CDR3 has 16 amino acids. Trimming took 0 bases from V and 0 from J, leaving 8 bases between them. Germline lookup yields CDR1 LGHDT and CDR2 YNNKEL (reference sequence). CDR3 DNA: TGTGCCAGCAGCCAAGAGAGGGGGACGAACACCGGGGAGCTGTTTTTT. Protein sequence: CASSQERGTNTGELFF.

The chain employs TRBV3-1 and TRBJ1-5; 10 nucleotides match TRBD1. The germline gives CDR1 LGHDT, CDR2 YNNKEL (reference sequence). CDR3 length: 15 amino acids. Losses at the gene ends were 1 base for V and 4 bases for J; bases not matched to a gene: 1. The CDR3 loop reads CASSQGTGGNQPQHF. DNA of the CDR3: TGTGCCAGCAGCCAAGGGACAGGGGGAAATCAGCCCCAGCATTTT.